Each of the 27 T cell receptor beta chains below was sequenced from the same sample in a study of T-cell reconstitution after alpha-beta-depleted transplantation in children. Preparation of the TCRbeta library involved a method that used unique molecular identifiers. TCRdb re-analysed the PCR reads in MiXCR, keeping a single row per CDR3 protein. In the table there are under 250,000 distinct CDR3 sequences, 20% to 30% of which are singletons. Sequencing used PBMCs, mostly from graft donor cells, obtained 360 days after TCRalphabeta/CD19-depleted stem cell transplant. The receptors come from a female patient between 2 and 10 years old who had a stem cell transplant for congenital amegakaryocytic thrombocytopenia, so the T cells may come from the graft donor.

This clonotype appeared many times. The rearrangement joins TRBV29-1 to TRBJ2-1, with D perhaps matching TRBD1 or TRBD2 (5 bases each). CDR1 and CDR2 (germline): SQVTM, ANQGSEA. Trimming shortened V by 2 bases and J by 6 bases, and 26 bases separated the two germline ends. The CDR3 is made up of 18 amino acids. CDR3 DNA: TGCAGCGTTGAAATACGCGGCAGGGAGACCAAATTCGGCAATGAGCAGTTCTTC. It specifies CSVEIRGRETKFGNEQFF.

The chain has TRBV6-5 and TRBJ2-1, with D unclear. Per germline, CDR1 MNHEY and CDR2 SVGAGI. This CDR3 has 15 residues. Trimming removed 2 bases at V and 4 bases at J, with 12 bases between. The CDR3 here is CASSYPTLIYNEQFF. For the CDR3, the DNA is TGTGCCAGCAGTTACCCAACCCTGATATACAATGAGCAGTTCTTC.

This chain uses TRBV11-2 with TRBJ1-1; unclear D gene. Germline CDR1 and CDR2: SGHAT and FQNNGV. The CDR3 is 15 amino acids. Trimming took 2 bases from V and 1 from J, leaving 11 bases between them. CDR3 region: CASSLNAGWNTEAFF. For the CDR3, the DNA is TGTGCCAGCAGCTTAAATGCGGGATGGAACACTGAAGCTTTCTTT. Looking up the rest from reference TRBV11-2 and TRBJ1-1 gives the full variable domain: EAGVAQSPRYKIIEKRQSVAFWCNPISGHATLYWYQQILGQGPKLLIQFQNNGVVDDSQLPKDRFSAERLKGVDSTLKIQPAKLEDSAVYLCASSLNAGWNTEAFFGQGTRLTVV.

This clonotype showed up just a few times. The CDR3 protein is CASSLSWTGPGYTF. In DNA, the CDR3 is TGTGCCAGCAGTTTATCGTGGACAGGGCCAGGCTACACCTTC. The chain combines TRBV27 with TRBJ1-2, with 8 bases that match TRBD1. Germline CDR1 reads MNHEY; CDR2 reads SMNVEV (reference sequence). The CDR3 runs to 14 residues. Trimming at V came to 0 bases and at J to 8 bases, leaving 5 bases not matched to a gene.

This chain links TRBV12-3 or TRBV12-4 with TRBJ2-3; D perhaps matches TRBD1 (6 bases). V dropped 6 bases and J dropped 6 bases, with 19 bases sitting between them. CDR3 length equals 15 residues. The CDR3 protein is CASSWEYRVADTQYF. The CDR3 coding sequence is TGTGCCAGCAGCTGGGAATACAGGGTGGCGGATACGCAGTATTTT.

This chain joins TRBV20-1 and TRBJ2-7, with D tentatively TRBD2 (8 bases). Germline V gene data show CDR1 as DFQATT and CDR2 as SNEGSKA (reference sequence). Trimming took 5 bases from V and 5 from J, leaving 22 bases between them. The CDR3 totals 15 residues. The CDR3 DNA sequence: TGCAGTGCTCGGGGGGGGACAGCTCTTACCAACGAGCAGTACTTC. The encoded protein is CSARGGTALTNEQYF.

The chain is built from TRBV12-3 or TRBV12-4 and TRBJ2-3; a possible D gene is TRBD2 (5 bases). The V end lost 5 bases, the J end lost 2 bases, and 14 bases lay between the germline ends. The CDR3 is 15 residues long. The CDR3 bases are TGTGCCAGCAGTAATCCACCGGGGTCCACAGATACGCAGTATTTT. Amino acids: CASSNPPGSTDTQYF.

V and J are TRBV21-1 and TRBJ2-3; TRBD2 reflects the table's D call only, with no check against the DNA. TRBV21-1 represents a pseudogene. The CDR3 covers 13 residues. The CDR3 region is CASSSGAPDTQYF. CDR3 nucleotides: TGTGCCAGCAGTTCCGGGGCCCCAGATACGCAGTATTTT.

The chain links TRBV28 to TRBJ2-2, with a weak D call TRBD1 (5 bases). This CDR3 contains 14 residues. Germline V gene sequence: CDR1 MDHEN, CDR2 SYDVKM. The V gene lost 5 bases and the J gene lost 2 bases, with 9 bases spanning the gap. CDR3 in amino acids: CASSEDSNTGELFF. In DNA form, the CDR3 reads TGTGCCAGCAGTGAAGACAGTAACACCGGGGAGCTGTTTTTT.

This clonotype was counted only a few times. CDR3 sequence: CASRYSGPSYNEQFF. The CDR3 coding sequence is TGTGCCAGCAGGTACAGCGGTCCCTCCTACAATGAGCAGTTCTTC. The genes are TRBV28 and TRBJ2-1; possibly TRBD2 for D (5 bases). Per the germline V gene, CDR1 is MDHEN and CDR2 is SYDVKM. CDR3 length equals 15 residues. V was shortened by 6 bases and J by 0 bases, with 12 bases between the two germline ends.

This chain links TRBV5-1 with TRBJ1-3; TRBD1 is a possible D gene (6 bases). This CDR3 comprises 14 residues. Germline lookup yields CDR1 SGHRS and CDR2 YFSETQ. V dropped 4 bases and J dropped 4 bases, with 12 bases sitting between them. DNA of the CDR3: TGCGCCAGCAGCCTAACTACAGGGGGAAACACCATATATTTT. It is translated as CASSLTTGGNTIYF. Based on the CDR3 plus reference TRBV5-1 and TRBJ1-3, the full variable domain is KAGVTQTPRYLIKTRGQQVTLSCSPISGHRSVSWYQQTPGQGLQFLFEYFSETQRNKGNFPGRFSGRQFSNSRSEMNVSTLELGDSALYLCASSLTTGGNTIYFGEGSWLTVV.

At least ten counts were recorded for this clonotype. V gene TRBV20-1 combines with J gene TRBJ2-7; possible D gene TRBD2, 6 bases. In germline, CDR1 is DFQATT, CDR2 SNEGSKA (reference sequence). This CDR3 has 13 residues. Trimming pared 6 bases from V and 0 bases from J, leaving 12 bases between. This CDR3 reads CSAPGLPSYEQYF. The CDR3 DNA is TGCAGTGCCCCGGGACTTCCCTCCTACGAGCAGTACTTC.

This clonotype was seen only a few times. The chain couples TRBV21-1 to TRBJ2-1; no check of the table's D call, TRBD1, against the DNA was made. TRBV21-1 is annotated as a pseudogene. The CDR3 spans 16 residues. The CDR3 DNA reads as TGTGCCAGCATCGTACCGGGGGCAGACAGATACAATGAGCAGTTCTTC. Translating gives CASIVPGADRYNEQFF.

The table lists this clonotype with a few counts. J is TRBJ2-7 and V is TRBV7-2; D is undetermined. CDR3 size: 15 residues. Trimming took off 2 bases at V and 7 bases at J, with 18 bases between the two ends. CDR1 is SGHTA, CDR2 FQGNSA, per germline. As DNA, the CDR3 is TGTGCCAGCAGCTTATTGAACCCTAGTCTATTGGAGCAGTACTTC. The encoded protein is CASSLLNPSLLEQYF.

This clonotype was detected only a few times. The chain combines TRBV3-1 with TRBJ2-5; D remains ambiguous. Germline lookup yields CDR1 LGHDT and CDR2 YNNKEL (reference sequence). The CDR3 is made up of 14 amino acids. Deletions cut 0 bases from V and 3 bases from J, with 8 bases between. CDR3 protein: CASSQDSLKETQYF. The CDR3 DNA sequence: TGTGCCAGCAGCCAAGATTCACTAAAAGAGACCCAGTACTTC.

Only a few counts were recorded for this clonotype. The genes are TRBV12-3 or TRBV12-4 and TRBJ1-1; a weak D match, TRBD1 (5 bases). The V gene lost 6 bases and the J gene lost 8 bases, with 25 bases spanning the gap. The CDR3 has 16 residues. The CDR3 protein is CASRVGWGPGSVEAFF. The DNA for the CDR3 is TGTGCCAGCAGGGTTGGATGGGGACCGGGCAGTGTGGAAGCTTTCTTT.

This clonotype came up a few times. This chain joins TRBV29-1 and TRBJ2-2; the D is unclear. Trimming took off 7 bases at V and 0 bases at J, with 15 bases between the two ends. The CDR3 consists of 15 residues. The germline V gene encodes CDR1 SQVTM and CDR2 ANQGSEA. The CDR3 sequence is CSGGGGLANTGELFF. The CDR3 region has the DNA TGCAGCGGTGGTGGTGGCCTTGCGAACACCGGGGAGCTGTTTTTT.

J is TRBJ2-7 and V is TRBV29-1; no clear D. Deletions cut 4 bases from V and 0 bases from J, with 22 bases between. The CDR3 sequence is 17 residues long. Germline CDR1 reads SQVTM; CDR2 reads ANQGSEA. In DNA, the CDR3 is TGCAGCGTTGTGGGCAGGTCTTACCCACCAAACTCCTACGAGCAGTACTTC. Translation gives CSVVGRSYPPNSYEQYF.

The chain recombines TRBV11-2 with TRBJ2-7; D is unresolved. The CDR3 runs to 12 residues. V lost 1 base and J 9 bases, leaving 10 bases between the germline ends. Germline values: CDR1 SGHAT, CDR2 FQNNGV. CDR3 in DNA: TGTGCCAGCAGCTTAGGGACCCCCGGGCAGTACTTC. Encoded protein: CASSLGTPGQYF.

The genes are TRBV7-2 and TRBJ2-1; D gene uncertain. Per germline, CDR1 SGHTA and CDR2 FQGNSA. The CDR3 has 15 residues. V lost 2 bases to trimming and J lost 0 bases, with 8 bases between them. The CDR3 DNA reads as TGTGCCAGCAGCTTAAGGGATATCTCCTACAATGAGCAGTTCTTC. This translates into CASSLRDISYNEQFF.

This clonotype has just a few counts. The V call is TRBV2, the J call TRBJ1-3; D is uncertain. The CDR3 loop spans 14 amino acids. The V gene lost 5 bases and the J gene lost 0 bases, with 8 bases spanning the gap. Germline CDR1 is SNHLY and CDR2 is FYNNEI. The CDR3 bases are TGTGCCAGCAGTCGCCTCCTCTCTGGAAACACCATATATTTT. Translated: CASSRLLSGNTIYF.

The chain carries TRBV2 and TRBJ2-1, with TRBD2 identical over 9 bases. V lost 2 bases to trimming and J lost 5 bases; unmatched junction nucleotides: 4. CDR1 SNHLY and CDR2 FYNNEI come from the germline V gene. This CDR3 contains 15 residues. Written as DNA, the CDR3 is TGTGCCAGCAGTGAACTGACTAGCGGAGACAATGAGCAGTTCTTC. This gives the protein CASSELTSGDNEQFF.

V usage is TRBV20-1 and J usage is TRBJ1-5; D gene unclear. V was shortened by 0 bases and J by 6 bases, with 18 bases between the two germline ends. The CDR3 runs 16 residues. Germline values: CDR1 DFQATT, CDR2 SNEGSKA (reference sequence). The CDR3 here is CSARDWWGFIGQPQHF. In DNA form, the CDR3 reads TGCAGTGCTAGAGATTGGTGGGGATTCATCGGTCAGCCCCAGCATTTT.

In this sample, this clonotype turned up a few times. The genes are TRBV6-5 and TRBJ1-5, with 8 positions matching TRBD1. The CDR3 totals 17 residues. The V and J ends lost 4 bases and 5 bases, in that order; junction bases with no gene match: 13. CDR1 MNHEY and CDR2 SVGAGI come from the germline V gene. The CDR3 region has the DNA TGTGCCAGCAGTTCCCGGGACAGGAAGGGAGGGGATCAGCCCCAGCATTTT. This sequence encodes CASSSRDRKGGDQPQHF.

This clonotype came up a few times. The chain uses TRBV10-3 and TRBJ2-5; TRBD2 agrees at 9 bases. The germline gives CDR1 ENHRY, CDR2 SYGVKD. The CDR3 is made up of 15 amino acids. V lost 2 bases and J lost 3; bases outside the gene matches: 4. Here the CDR3 reads CAISEGSGGKETQYF. DNA of the CDR3: TGTGCCATCAGTGAGGGTAGCGGGGGAAAAGAGACCCAGTACTTC.

This clonotype was recorded at least ten times. The chain recombines TRBV29-1 with TRBJ2-1; no reliable D call. Germline assignment: CDR1 SQVTM and CDR2 ANQGSEA. The CDR3 contains 14 residues. Trimming left V 4 bases short and J 3 bases short, with 13 bases between. Here the CDR3 reads CSVATVPLYNEQFF. DNA of the CDR3: TGCAGCGTTGCAACCGTCCCTCTCTACAATGAGCAGTTCTTC.

The J gene is TRBJ2-6, the V gene TRBV11-2; TRBD1 matches at 9 bases. V gave up 5 bases and J gave up 2 bases; unmatched junction bases: 4. The CDR3 consists of 16 residues. Per the germline V gene, CDR1 is SGHAT and CDR2 is FQNNGV. The CDR3 bases are TGTGCCAGCAGCCTTACAGGGGGCGCTGGGGCCAACGTCCTGACTTTC. This translates into CASSLTGGAGANVLTF.